This T cell receptor beta chain was captured in a study of CD8 T cells in ankylosing spondylitis. General study points: Made up of about eight highly homologous variants, a TCR beta motif appeared characteristic of ankylosing spondylitis blood. Enrichment of disease-linked clones was reportedly significant in matched ankylosing spondylitis synovial fluid.

For TCR beta, libraries came from quantitative 5'-RACE with molecular barcodes. MiXCR, run by TCRdb on the 5' RACE reads, gives a single entry per CDR3 protein. The sample has some 840,000 distinct CDR3 sequences; 10% to 15% are singletons. This CDR3 contains 15 residues. V shed 7 bases and J shed 4 bases, with 18 bases lying between them. A remark on this clonotype: Its antigen is unidentified.

The receptor was isolated from a male donor with ankylosing spondylitis. Sequenced sample: blood, either unsorted or a sorted T cell fraction (not recorded which). The chain links TRBV12-3 or TRBV12-4 to TRBJ2-3; no definite D call. The CDR3 DNA sequence: TGTGCCAGCACCCCCTGGCGACGGTCGTCAGATACGCAGTATTTT. Protein sequence: CASTPWRRSSDTQYF.